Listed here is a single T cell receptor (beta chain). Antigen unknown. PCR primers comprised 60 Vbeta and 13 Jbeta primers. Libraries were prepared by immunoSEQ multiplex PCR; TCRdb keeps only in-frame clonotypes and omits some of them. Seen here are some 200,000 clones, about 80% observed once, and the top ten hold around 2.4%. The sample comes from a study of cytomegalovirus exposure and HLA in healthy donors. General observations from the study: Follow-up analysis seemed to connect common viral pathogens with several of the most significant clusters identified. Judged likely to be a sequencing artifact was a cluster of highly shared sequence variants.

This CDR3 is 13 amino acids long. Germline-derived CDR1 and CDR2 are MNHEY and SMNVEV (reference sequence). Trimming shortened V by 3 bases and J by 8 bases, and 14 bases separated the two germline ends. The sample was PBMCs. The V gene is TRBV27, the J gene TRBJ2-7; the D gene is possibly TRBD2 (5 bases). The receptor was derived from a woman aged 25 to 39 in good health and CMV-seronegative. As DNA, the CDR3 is TGTGCCAGCAGTTTTGGTCGCGGGTTCCAGCAGTACTTC. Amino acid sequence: CASSFGRGFQQYF.